These T cell receptor beta chains were read from a single sample in a study of shared clonotypes between healthy human individuals. Profiling relied on immunoSEQ multiplex PCR, and the TCRdb table lists in-frame clones only, not all of them. Of fewer than 3 million clones listed, 85% to 95% are singletons. Sequencing was performed on naive CD4+ T cells from PBMCs. These receptors all stem from a man younger than 30 in good health. Some clones in this sample may be carry-over from other donors' samples. The CDR3 runs from the conserved cysteine through the conserved F or W. A D gene is named only where the DNA matches it firmly. The size field is filled for only some rows; it gives once, few, many or a size class.

v_call,d_call,clone_size,j_call,cdr3_nt,cdr3_aa
TRBV5-6,TRBD1,-,TRBJ2-3,TGTGCCAGCAGCTCTCTGGGACAGGGGTCAGATACGCAGTATTTT,CASSSLGQGSDTQYF
TRBV18,TRBD2,once,TRBJ2-5,TGTGCCAGCTCCGTGACTAGCGGGGAAGAGACCCAGTACTTC,CASSVTSGEETQYF
TRBV7-8,-,-,TRBJ2-3,TGTGCCAGCAGCTTAGAGAGGAATACGCAGTATTTT,CASSLERNTQYF
TRBV27,-,-,TRBJ2-5,TGTGCCAGCAGCACCAGAGAGACCCAGTACTTC,CASSTRETQYF
TRBV18,-,-,TRBJ1-1,TGTGCCAGCTCACCCAGTGGAAGTTCTGAAGCTTTCTTT,CASSPSGSSEAFF
TRBV7-6,-,-,TRBJ2-7,TGTGCCAGCAGCTTAGAGTCGGGCAGCCGATACGAGCAGTACTTC,CASSLESGSRYEQYF
TRBV5-4,-,-,TRBJ2-5,TGTGCCAGCAGCTCACTAGGGGCAGAGACCCAGTACTTC,CASSSLGAETQYF
TRBV18,-,-,TRBJ1-4,TGTGCCAGCTCACCAAACAGGGATGAGGAAAAACTGTTTTTT,CASSPNRDEEKLFF
TRBV28,-,-,TRBJ1-5,TGTGCCAGCAGTTTTAGTCCGTATAGACCTTATAGCAATCAGCCCCAGCATTTT,CASSFSPYRPYSNQPQHF
TRBV5-1,-,-,TRBJ2-5,TGCGCCAGCAGCTTGGCCGGGACCCAAGAGACCCAGTACTTC,CASSLAGTQETQYF
TRBV7-3,TRBD2,-,TRBJ2-7,TGTGCCAGCAGCTTGACCCCGACTAGCGTCGAGCAGTACTTC,CASSLTPTSVEQYF
TRBV28,TRBD2,-,TRBJ2-1,TGTGCCAGCAGTGTCCTAGCGGGAGGGCCGAGTGAGCAGTTCTTC,CASSVLAGGPSEQFF
TRBV6-6,-,-,TRBJ2-3,TGTGCCAGCAGTGTAAGCACAGATACGCAGTATTTT,CASSVSTDTQYF
TRBV6-5,TRBD2,-,TRBJ2-3,TGTGCCAGCAGTTACGACCGCTTGGGGGGGGCAGATACGCAGTATTTT,CASSYDRLGGADTQYF
TRBV19,-,-,TRBJ2-1,TGTGCCAGTAGTATACTAGGGGGACCCTACAATGAGCAGTTCTTC,CASSILGGPYNEQFF
TRBV11-2,-,-,TRBJ2-7,TGTGCCAGCAGCCCTTCTCCGGGGCAAAACTACGAGCAGTACTTC,CASSPSPGQNYEQYF
TRBV28,-,-,TRBJ1-1,TGTGCCAGCAGTTTGAGGACCGAGAACACTGAAGCTTTCTTT,CASSLRTENTEAFF
TRBV11-2,-,-,TRBJ2-2,TGTGCCAGCAGCCTCTGGACAACGAACACCGGGGAGCTGTTTTTT,CASSLWTTNTGELFF
TRBV7-2,-,-,TRBJ1-5,TGTGCCAGCAGCCTCAGGTCTGGGGCGGGCAATCAGCCCCAGCATTTT,CASSLRSGAGNQPQHF
TRBV4-1,-,-,TRBJ2-5,TGCGCCAGCAGCCTGCCCCAAGAGACCCAGTACTTC,CASSLPQETQYF
TRBV28,TRBD1,-,TRBJ2-7,TGTGCCAGCAGTGATCCGACAGGGTCCTACGAGCAGTACTTC,CASSDPTGSYEQYF
TRBV5-1,-,-,TRBJ2-3,TGCGCCAGCAGCCTGGACACCCCGACGACGCAGTATTTT,CASSLDTPTTQYF
TRBV9,-,-,TRBJ1-2,TGTGCCAGCAGCTTTCAGACCGGAACTTATGGCTACACCTTC,CASSFQTGTYGYTF
TRBV5-4,-,few,TRBJ1-1,TGTGCCAGCAGCTCACAGACCTTGGGGGCTGAAGCTTTCTTT,CASSSQTLGAEAFF
TRBV19,-,-,TRBJ1-3,TGTGCCAGCCGCAGGGAGGCGGCTGGAAACACCATATATTTT,CASRREAAGNTIYF
TRBV5-1,TRBD1,-,TRBJ1-2,TGCGCCAGCAGCGGACTCCAAGGGGACAGTGGGTCGGATGGCTACACCTTC,CASSGLQGDSGSDGYTF
TRBV7-2,-,-,TRBJ1-2,TGTGCCAGCAGCATGGTGGGACTATATGGCTACACCTTC,CASSMVGLYGYTF
TRBV18,TRBD1,-,TRBJ2-2,TGTGCCAGCTCACCACCCGACAGGGACACCGGGGAGCTGTTTTTT,CASSPPDRDTGELFF
TRBV28,-,-,TRBJ1-5,TGTGCCAGCACCTGGGTAAATCAGCCCCAGCATTTT,CASTWVNQPQHF
TRBV15,-,-,TRBJ2-3,TGTGCCACCAGTGACCCCTCCAGGGGCACTAGCACAGATACGCAGTATTTT,CATSDPSRGTSTDTQYF
TRBV5-1,TRBD1,-,TRBJ2-7,TGCGCCAGCAGCCGGGTAAGGGGGACAGACAATCCCTACGAGCAGTACTTC,CASSRVRGTDNPYEQYF